The 28 T cell receptor beta chains presented below share a single source sample, sequenced in a study of blood T cells in healthy people across ages. Together with a sample-barcoded 5' primer, a J-beta primer mix was included in a second PCR lasting about 6 to 11 cycles. In TCRdb, the 5' RACE reads were re-called with MiXCR into one record per CDR3 protein. This sample yields 600,000 to 850,000 distinct CDR3 sequences, of which around 25% are seen a single time; more than 7.5% belongs to the top ten. This same sample was also part of a study on T cells of mothers and their children.

The sample consisted of blood. Receptors originate from a boy aged 5-17 years in good health.

The chain carries TRBV12-3 or TRBV12-4 and TRBJ2-4; the D gene is possibly TRBD1 (5 bases). The CDR3 is 17 residues long. The V end lost 7 bases, the J end lost 1 base, and 20 bases lay between the germline ends. CDR3 nucleotides: TGTGCCAGCACCCCCTCAGGGTCCCTTGGGGCCAAAAACATTCAGTACTTC. The encoded protein is CASTPSGSLGAKNIQYF.

The chain employs TRBV20-1 and TRBJ2-1; no reliable D call. The ends were cut back, 2 bases at V and 1 base at J, with 9 bases in the middle. The CDR3 has 14 residues. From germline, CDR1 is DFQATT and CDR2 SNEGSKA (reference sequence). Written as DNA, the CDR3 is TGCAGTGCTAGATTCCAGAGGTCCTACAATGAGCAGTTCTTC. Amino acid sequence: CSARFQRSYNEQFF.

J is TRBJ2-1 and V is TRBV12-3 or TRBV12-4; 8 nucleotides match TRBD1. This CDR3 has 15 residues. The ends lost 4 bases at V and 3 bases at J; junction bases unmatched: 5. CDR3 protein: CASSSGTGLYNEQFF. The CDR3 bases are TGTGCCAGCAGTTCCGGGACAGGCCTCTACAATGAGCAGTTCTTC.

This chain joins TRBV10-1 and TRBJ2-3; 7 bases line up with TRBD2. CDR1 and CDR2 from the germline V gene are WNHNN and SYGVQD (reference sequence). V was pared by 0 bases and J by 4 bases, with 1 base of the junction left unmatched. The CDR3 has 14 amino acids. This CDR3 is CASSESTSADTQYF. The CDR3 DNA reads as TGCGCCAGCAGTGAGTCCACTAGCGCAGATACGCAGTATTTT.

J is TRBJ1-6 and V is TRBV5-1, with 10 nucleotides matching TRBD1. This CDR3 contains 17 residues. Germline V gene lookup returns CDR1 SGHRS and CDR2 YFSETQ. The V gene end was trimmed by 0 bases and the J gene end by 2 bases; junction bases not matched to a gene: 2. The CDR3 is CASSLGTGGAYNSPLHF. As DNA, the CDR3 is TGCGCCAGCAGCTTGGGGACAGGGGGAGCCTATAATTCACCCCTCCACTTT.

The genes are TRBV12-3 or TRBV12-4 and TRBJ2-7; 8 nucleotides line up with TRBD2. The CDR3 is made up of 17 amino acids. With 2 bases clipped from V and 2 bases from J, the junction kept 11 bases outside the gene matches. The CDR3 region is CASSLTRGGLVTYEQYF. CDR3 in DNA: TGTGCCAGCAGTTTAACTAGGGGGGGACTAGTTACCTACGAGCAGTACTTC.

In this sample, this clonotype turned up a few times. This chain connects TRBV29-1 to TRBJ1-5; tentative D call: TRBD1 (5 bases). Trimming removed 4 bases at V and 7 bases at J, with 17 bases between. This CDR3 region has 14 residues. CDR1 is SQVTM, CDR2 ANQGSEA, per germline. CDR3 amino acids: CSVAGGEGGQPQHF. DNA of the CDR3: TGCAGCGTTGCGGGAGGGGAGGGTGGCCAGCCCCAGCATTTT.

This chain uses TRBV27 with TRBJ2-7, with 7 bases fitting TRBD1. CDR3 length: 14 amino acids. V shed 2 bases, J shed 5 bases, and the junction held 6 bases outside the gene matches. Germline CDR1 reads MNHEY; CDR2 reads SMNVEV (reference sequence). CDR3 DNA sequence: TGTGCCAGCAGTTTAGGGGACAGTATCGACGAGCAGTACTTC. It encodes CASSLGDSIDEQYF.

This clonotype turned up a few times. The genes are TRBV27 and TRBJ2-1, with 7 bases matching TRBD1. CDR1 MNHEY and CDR2 SMNVEV come from the germline V gene (reference sequence). After removal of 5 bases from V and 8 bases from J, the junction contained 12 bases not matched to a gene. The CDR3 loop spans 15 amino acids. CDR3 nucleotide sequence: TGTGCCAGCAGTCCAGGGGGAAGAGTTGACGATGAGCAGTTCTTC. Amino acids: CASSPGGRVDDEQFF.

This clonotype was seen more than once but under ten times. The rearrangement links TRBV7-2 to TRBJ2-5; D is unresolved. This CDR3 comprises 11 residues. Germline V lookup: CDR1 SGHTA, CDR2 FQGNSA. The germline V and J ends were trimmed by 7 bases and 0 bases, with 3 bases remaining between them. The CDR3 reads CASKNQETQYF. CDR3 nucleotides: TGTGCCAGCAAAAACCAAGAGACCCAGTACTTC.

The chain has TRBV29-1 and TRBJ2-4, with D perhaps assigned TRBD1 or TRBD2 (5 bases each). V dropped 7 bases and J dropped 6 bases, with 19 bases sitting between them. This CDR3 is built from 14 residues. Germline CDR1 is SQVTM and CDR2 is ANQGSEA. Here the CDR3 DNA reads TGCAGCGCCTCAGATGGTGGGGGTGGAAACATTCAGTACTTC. Residues: CSASDGGGGNIQYF.

CDR3 nucleotide sequence: TGTGCCAGCAGCCCAGACTTTTGGCGGGAGAACAATGAGCAGTTCTTC. This sequence encodes CASSPDFWRENNEQFF. This chain links TRBV7-9 with TRBJ2-5, with 7 nucleotides matching TRBD2. The J call may be faulty, since TRBJ2-1 better matches the DNA end. Germline V CDR1 and CDR2: SEHNR, FQNEAQ (reference sequence). This CDR3 is built from 16 residues.

This chain uses TRBV7-9 with TRBJ2-6; TRBD1 or TRBD2 may be the D gene (5 bases each). V was shortened by 5 bases and J by 9 bases, with 11 bases between the two germline ends. Looked up from germline, CDR1 is SEHNR and CDR2 is FQNEAQ (reference sequence). This CDR3 spans 13 amino acids. The CDR3 loop is CASSMGPSNVLTF. The CDR3 region has the DNA TGTGCCAGCAGCATGGGACCGAGCAACGTCCTGACTTTC.

The gene calls are TRBV28 and TRBJ2-7; 9 positions match TRBD1. The CDR3 has 17 residues. Trimming cost V 6 bases and J 1 base; bases outside gene matches: 13. Per the germline V gene, CDR1 is MDHEN and CDR2 is SYDVKM. The CDR3: CASSTIFGGQGSYEQYF. CDR3 DNA: TGTGCCAGCAGCACCATCTTTGGGGGACAGGGTTCCTACGAGCAGTACTTC.

This sequence joins TRBV7-2 and TRBJ2-1; D gene uncertain. V was cut by 3 bases and J by 5 bases, with 8 bases left in between. The CDR3 length is 13 residues. Germline assignment: CDR1 SGHTA and CDR2 FQGNSA. CDR3 nucleotide sequence: TGTGCCAGCAGCTTCAGAATTAACAATGAGCAGTTCTTC. Amino acid sequence: CASSFRINNEQFF.

V gene TRBV29-1 combines with J gene TRBJ2-5; 9 bases line up with TRBD1. CDR3 size: 16 residues. Germline V gives CDR1 SQVTM, CDR2 ANQGSEA. Germline trimming cut 2 bases from V and 4 bases from J; bases unmatched to any gene: 11. Here the CDR3 DNA reads TGCAGCGTTGAATTCCCCGACAGGGGGTTACGAGAGACCCAGTACTTC. Protein sequence: CSVEFPDRGLRETQYF.

The CDR3 is CASGTIVAETQYF. The CDR3 bases are TGTGCCAGCGGAACGATTGTGGCAGAGACCCAGTACTTC. J is TRBJ2-5 and V is TRBV28; D gene uncertain. In germline, CDR1 is MDHEN, CDR2 SYDVKM. V dropped 8 bases and J dropped 4 bases, with 14 bases sitting between them. The CDR3 extends over 13 amino acids.

The CDR3 sequence is CASSLEGVVTDTQYF. Written as DNA, the CDR3 is TGTGCCAGCAGCTTAGAGGGGGTCGTCACAGATACGCAGTATTTT. The chain uses TRBV7-2 and TRBJ2-3; D is perhaps TRBD1 (6 bases). The V end lost 1 base, the J end lost 2 bases, and 10 bases lay between the germline ends. The germline V gene encodes CDR1 SGHTA and CDR2 FQGNSA. This CDR3 is built from 15 residues.

The genes are TRBV4-1 and TRBJ2-5, with unresolved D. This CDR3 comprises 14 residues. The germline gives CDR1 MGHRA, CDR2 YSYEKL. V lost 1 base and J 2 bases, leaving 8 bases between the germline ends. CDR3 sequence: CASSQVRLQETQYF. As DNA, the CDR3 is TGCGCCAGCAGCCAAGTTAGGCTACAAGAGACCCAGTACTTC.

This clonotype was recorded a few times. This chain connects TRBV7-9 to TRBJ2-5; D call uncertain. CDR3 size: 15 residues. Per germline, CDR1 SEHNR and CDR2 FQNEAQ (reference sequence). Trimming took off 3 bases at V and 6 bases at J, with 17 bases between the two ends. The DNA for the CDR3 is TGTGCCAGCAGCTTGGTTGCCCCGGGCCCTCAGACCCAGTACTTC. It is translated as CASSLVAPGPQTQYF.

Concerning this clonotype: With a much larger clone just one base away, this may be a read error. The chain links TRBV6-5 to TRBJ1-2, with D perhaps TRBD1 (6 bases). This CDR3 is 13 amino acids long. V lost 5 bases and J 2 bases, leaving 9 bases between the germline ends. Per germline, CDR1 MNHEY and CDR2 SVGAGI. The CDR3 sequence: CASSTDRNYGYTF. CDR3 DNA sequence: TGTGCCAGCAGTACCGACAGGAACTATGGCTACACCTTC.

This clonotype occurred a few times. In DNA form, the CDR3 reads TGTGCCAGCAGCCCCTTACTAGCGAGCACAGATACGCAGTATTTT. Protein product: CASSPLLASTDTQYF. J is TRBJ2-3 and V is TRBV6-5; 7 bases fit TRBD2. The germline V gene has CDR1 MNHEY and CDR2 SVGAGI. Trimming cost V 6 bases and J 0 bases; bases outside gene matches: 6. This CDR3 contains 15 residues.

The J gene is TRBJ2-3, the V gene TRBV12-3 or TRBV12-4; the D gene is possibly TRBD1 (5 bases). V was trimmed by 2 bases and J by 2 bases, leaving 11 bases between them. The length of the CDR3 is 15 residues. The CDR3 sequence is CASSLNAGFTDTQYF. The CDR3 DNA follows: TGTGCCAGCAGTTTAAATGCAGGGTTCACAGATACGCAGTATTTT.

The rearrangement links TRBV28 to TRBJ1-2; the D gene is possibly TRBD1 (5 bases). Trimming removed 3 bases from V and 5 bases from J, with 13 bases in between. The CDR3 runs 14 residues. Germline CDR1 and CDR2: MDHEN and SYDVKM. This CDR3 reads CASSLGESTYGYTF. The CDR3 DNA is TGTGCCAGCAGTTTGGGGGAATCTACGTATGGCTACACCTTC.

The chain recombines TRBV3-1 with TRBJ2-7; no firm D call. The length of the CDR3 is 13 residues. V was pared by 3 bases and J by 2 bases, with 8 bases between. The germline V gene encodes CDR1 LGHDT and CDR2 YNNKEL (reference sequence). CDR3 sequence (DNA): TGTGCCAGCAGCCAGGAAAACACCTACGAGCAGTACTTC. This sequence encodes CASSQENTYEQYF.

The rearrangement uses TRBV7-2 and TRBJ1-2; 12 positions agree with TRBD1. The J segment lost 8 bases and the V segment lost 5 bases, leaving 9 bases of the junction unmatched. Germline-derived CDR1 and CDR2 are SGHTA and FQGNSA. This CDR3 region has 15 residues. The CDR3 is CASSARPGQGAGYTF. The CDR3 DNA follows: TGTGCCAGCAGCGCCAGGCCGGGACAGGGGGCGGGCTACACCTTC.

V and J are TRBV7-3 and TRBJ1-3, with 8 bases identical to TRBD1. V trimming: 6 bases; J trimming: 1 base; junction bases outside the gene matches: 5. The germline CDR1 and CDR2 sequences are SGHTA and FQGTGA. CDR3 length: 15 amino acids. The CDR3 DNA sequence: TGTGCCAGCAGGCAGGACAGGGCTTCTGGAAACACCATATATTTT. Its protein is CASRQDRASGNTIYF.

This clonotype was detected a few times. The chain uses TRBV7-2 and TRBJ2-1; D gene unclear. CDR3 length: 15 amino acids. CDR1 is SGHTA, CDR2 FQGNSA, per germline. The V end lost 2 bases, the J end lost 10 bases, and 18 bases lay between the germline ends. The CDR3: CASSLTHQAYSEQFF. Here the CDR3 DNA reads TGTGCCAGCAGCTTAACACATCAGGCCTATAGCGAGCAGTTCTTC.